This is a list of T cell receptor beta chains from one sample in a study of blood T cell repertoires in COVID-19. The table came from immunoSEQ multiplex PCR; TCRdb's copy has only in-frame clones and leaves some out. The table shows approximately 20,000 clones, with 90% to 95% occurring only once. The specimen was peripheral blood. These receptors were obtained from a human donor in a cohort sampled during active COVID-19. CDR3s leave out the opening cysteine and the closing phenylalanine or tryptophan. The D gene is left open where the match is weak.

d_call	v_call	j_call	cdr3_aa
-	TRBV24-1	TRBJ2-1	ATSDPAGTGRNEQF
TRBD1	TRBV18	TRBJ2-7	ASSPPRGTGTYEQY
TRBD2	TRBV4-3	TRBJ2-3	ASSQTSGGEADTQY
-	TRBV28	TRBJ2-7	ASAVSGLYEQY
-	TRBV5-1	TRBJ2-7	ASSLAGVYEQY
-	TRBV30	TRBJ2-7	AWDSGNSYEQY
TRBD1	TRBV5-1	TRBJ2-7	ASSTDRGHEQY
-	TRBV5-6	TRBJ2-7	ASSFAGNEQY
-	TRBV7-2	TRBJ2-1	ASSSGVSYNEQF
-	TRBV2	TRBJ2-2	ASSEWAVTGELF
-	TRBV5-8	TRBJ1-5	ASSLDSGGQPQH
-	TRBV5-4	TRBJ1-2	ASSPKGVYGYT
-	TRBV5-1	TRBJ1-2	ASSLARPDGYT
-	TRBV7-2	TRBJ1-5	ASSSRWGVEPQH
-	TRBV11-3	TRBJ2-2	ASSLRTGELF
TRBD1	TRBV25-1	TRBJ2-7	ATRLTGSDEQY
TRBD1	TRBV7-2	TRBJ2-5	ASSLSAGTGQETQY
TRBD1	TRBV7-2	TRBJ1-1	ASSGPGQKMNTEAF
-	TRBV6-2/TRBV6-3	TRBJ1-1	ASSPQGLSSTLIN
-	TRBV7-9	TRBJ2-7	ASSFSGSYEQY
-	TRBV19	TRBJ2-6	ASRRAGANVLT
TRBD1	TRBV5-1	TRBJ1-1	ASSPPGTGVTEAF
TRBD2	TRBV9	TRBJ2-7	ASSVGLASDEQY
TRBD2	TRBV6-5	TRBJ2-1	ASSYSGRGTYNEQF
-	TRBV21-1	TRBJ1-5	ASSKASWARNNQPQH
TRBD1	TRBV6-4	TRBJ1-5	ASSDPPDRAFNQPQH
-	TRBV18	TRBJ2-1	ASSPIETGDYTEQF
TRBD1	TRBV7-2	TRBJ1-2	ASRPRDRVSGYT
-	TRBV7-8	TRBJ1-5	ASSLHPGGSDQPQH
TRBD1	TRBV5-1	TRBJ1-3	ASSVSAGTGSRNTIY
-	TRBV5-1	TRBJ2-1	ASSLGLREQF
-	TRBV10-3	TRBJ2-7	AISRGTESYEQY
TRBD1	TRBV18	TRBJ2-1	ASSPDRATLNEQF
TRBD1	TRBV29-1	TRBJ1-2	SGGQENYGYT
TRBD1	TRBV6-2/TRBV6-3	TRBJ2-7	ASSYGTGGVEQY
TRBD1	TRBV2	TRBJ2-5	ASSERQGQETQY
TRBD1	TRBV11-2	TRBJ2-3	ASSFDRGPDTQY
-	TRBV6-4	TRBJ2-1	ASSESKGEQF
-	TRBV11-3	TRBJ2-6	ATPGLRSGANVLT
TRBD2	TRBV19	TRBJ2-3	ASRRTGRVGGTDTQY
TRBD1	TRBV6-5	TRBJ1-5	ASSPKGQPNQPQH
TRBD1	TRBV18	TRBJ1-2	ASSPPLTGGYYT
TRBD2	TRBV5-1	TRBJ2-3	ASSFQAGATDTQY